The rows below give T cell receptor beta chains drawn from one sample of a study of post-analysis software for immune sequencing data. Each CDR3 protein is one row after TCRdb ran MiXCR on the PCR reads. Of 750,000 to 950,000 distinct CDR3 sequences in the sample, under 70% were seen once. The sequenced sample was blood. These receptor sequences come from a girl aged 10 to 17 with multiple sclerosis. The conserved cysteine and the conserved F or W are not part of the CDR3 here. Fields, in order: clone size, V gene, J gene, CDR3 length, CDR3 protein. Size values are once, few and many counts, or a class for expanded clones, and some rows have none.

-	TRBV5-1	TRBJ2-5	14	ASSSGRPRKLETQY
few	TRBV6-6	TRBJ2-1	12	ASKAGGPSDEQF
-	TRBV6-5	TRBJ2-7	11	ASSSDRNYEQY
-	TRBV20-1	TRBJ2-2	13	SARDTGGLSGELF
many	TRBV5-1	TRBJ2-5	12	ASSPGTPQETQY
-	TRBV5-1	TRBJ2-5	14	ASSLLAGGSQETQY
-	TRBV7-8	TRBJ1-4	13	ASSFGTGVGEKLF
-	TRBV5-1	TRBJ2-1	17	ASRWDTGLAGGSVHEQF
few	TRBV29-1	TRBJ1-5	11	SAGGNSNQPQH
-	TRBV28	TRBJ1-1	11	ASSKSLNTEAF
-	TRBV6-1	TRBJ2-1	13	ASSELAGGNNEQF
-	TRBV7-9	TRBJ2-7	12	ASSLYDRINEQY
-	TRBV7-2	TRBJ2-3	12	ASGLAGRTDTQY
few	TRBV5-1	TRBJ2-1	12	ASSWESRDNEQF
-	TRBV10-3	TRBJ2-5	13	AISQLAGGLETQY
-	TRBV6-1	TRBJ2-7	12	ASSGRDSTYEQY
few	TRBV29-1	TRBJ2-1	10	SAQPEGWVQF
few	TRBV27	-	10	ASSFLTGTQY
-	TRBV20-1	TRBJ1-1	12	SAKRQGPNTEAF
few	TRBV7-2	TRBJ2-6	14	ASSLVQGAGANVLT
few	TRBV6-2/TRBV6-3	TRBJ1-1	11	ASSKDLNTEAF
-	TRBV6-1	TRBJ2-5	15	ASSDGRGGPNGETQY
few	TRBV11-2	TRBJ2-3	11	ASSLGPRDTQY
few	TRBV29-1	TRBJ1-2	13	SVTLGTGAVSGYT
-	TRBV6-6	TRBJ2-5	10	ASRVGKETQY
-	TRBV29-1	TRBJ1-1	13	SVGRQGAVNTEAF
-	TRBV12-3/TRBV12-4	TRBJ2-3	14	ASSKTKPPLGDTQY
-	TRBV27	TRBJ2-7	12	ASRLDRGLHEQY
few	TRBV20-1	TRBJ2-5	14	SARDLASGNQETQY
few	TRBV12-3/TRBV12-4	TRBJ2-7	11	ASTSARPYEQY
few	TRBV20-1	TRBJ2-7	13	SASGASGRSYEQY
-	TRBV7-3	TRBJ2-5	13	ASSFNSASEETQY
-	TRBV27	TRBJ2-7	15	ASSRRLAGGQSYEQY
-	TRBV12-3/TRBV12-4	TRBJ1-2	11	ASLFGDGYGYT
-	TRBV5-1	TRBJ1-1	12	ASKRQPMNTEAF
few	TRBV29-1	TRBJ2-5	14	SVSTGTRAYRQTQY